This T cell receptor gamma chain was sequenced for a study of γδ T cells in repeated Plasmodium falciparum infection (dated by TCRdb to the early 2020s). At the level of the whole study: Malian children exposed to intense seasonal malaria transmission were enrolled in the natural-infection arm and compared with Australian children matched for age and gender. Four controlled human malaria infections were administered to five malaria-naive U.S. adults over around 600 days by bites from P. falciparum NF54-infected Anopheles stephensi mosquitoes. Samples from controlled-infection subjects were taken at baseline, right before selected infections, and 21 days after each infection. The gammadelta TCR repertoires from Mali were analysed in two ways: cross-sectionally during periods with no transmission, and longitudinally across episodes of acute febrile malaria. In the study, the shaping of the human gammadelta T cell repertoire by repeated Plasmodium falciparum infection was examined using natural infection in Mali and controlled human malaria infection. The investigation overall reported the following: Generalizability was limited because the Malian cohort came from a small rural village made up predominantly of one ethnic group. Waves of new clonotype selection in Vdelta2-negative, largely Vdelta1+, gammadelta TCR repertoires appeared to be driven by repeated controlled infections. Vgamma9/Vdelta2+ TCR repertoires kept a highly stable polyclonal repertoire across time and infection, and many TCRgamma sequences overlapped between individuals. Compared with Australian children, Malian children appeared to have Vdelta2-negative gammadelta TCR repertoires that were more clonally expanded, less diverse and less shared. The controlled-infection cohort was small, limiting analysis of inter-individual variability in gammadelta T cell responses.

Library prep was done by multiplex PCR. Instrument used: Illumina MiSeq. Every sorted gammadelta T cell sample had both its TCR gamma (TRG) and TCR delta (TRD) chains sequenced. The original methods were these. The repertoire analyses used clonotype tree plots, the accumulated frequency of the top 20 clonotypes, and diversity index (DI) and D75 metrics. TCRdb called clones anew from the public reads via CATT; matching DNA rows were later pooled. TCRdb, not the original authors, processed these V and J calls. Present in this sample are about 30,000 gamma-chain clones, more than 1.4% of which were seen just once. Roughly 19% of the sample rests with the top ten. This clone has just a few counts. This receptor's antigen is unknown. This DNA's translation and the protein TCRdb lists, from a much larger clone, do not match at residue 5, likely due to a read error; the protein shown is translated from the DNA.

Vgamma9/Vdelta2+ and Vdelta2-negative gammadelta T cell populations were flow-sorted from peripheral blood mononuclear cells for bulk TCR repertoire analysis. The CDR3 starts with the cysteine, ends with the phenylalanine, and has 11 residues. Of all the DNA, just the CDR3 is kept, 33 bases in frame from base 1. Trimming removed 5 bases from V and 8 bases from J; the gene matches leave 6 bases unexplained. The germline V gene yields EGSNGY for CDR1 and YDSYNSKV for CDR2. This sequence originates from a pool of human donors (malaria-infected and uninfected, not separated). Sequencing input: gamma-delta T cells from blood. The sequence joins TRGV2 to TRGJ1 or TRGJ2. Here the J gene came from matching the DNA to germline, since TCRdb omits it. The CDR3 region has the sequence CATWGENKKLF. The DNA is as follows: TGTGCCACCTGGGGCGAAAATAAGAAACTCTTT.